The rows below give T cell receptor beta chains drawn from one sample of a study of CD8+CD57+ T cells in acquired aplastic anemia. MiXCR, applied by TCRdb to the reads, yields one record per CDR3 protein. The table records around 250,000 distinct CDR3 sequences, approximately 55% of them present only once. Sequenced input: sorted CD4+, CD8+, or CD8+CD57+ T cells (not recorded which) from PBMCs. These receptors originate from a human donor with severe aplastic anemia or a healthy control (not recorded which). Each CDR3 is given with its conserved first and last residue. The D gene is left open where the match is weak. Clone sizes are given selectively: once, few, many, or a class where the clone is expanded.

TRBV20-1	TRBD1	TRBJ1-1	-	CSAEAAGGTEAFF	TGCAGTGCTGAGGCGGCAGGGGGCACTGAAGCTTTCTTT
TRBV5-1	-	TRBJ1-2	-	CASSLGLGRRPDYTF	TGCGCCAGCAGCTTGGGACTGGGTAGGCGGCCGGACTACACCTTC
TRBV5-4	-	TRBJ2-2	-	CASTPTGISNTGELFF	TGTGCCAGCACCCCGACTGGAATATCGAACACCGGGGAGCTGTTTTTT
TRBV9	-	TRBJ2-7	-	CASSPLTRNYEQYF	TGTGCCAGCAGTCCCCTGACTAGAAACTACGAGCAGTACTTC
TRBV9	-	TRBJ1-4	-	CASSARTNRDEKLFF	TGTGCCAGCAGCGCCAGGACAAACCGTGACGAAAAACTGTTTTTT
TRBV25-1	-	TRBJ2-7	-	CASSLRRYEQYF	TGTGCCAGCAGTCTAAGACGCTACGAGCAGTACTTC
TRBV10-1	TRBD1	TRBJ1-5	-	CAISEGASNQPQHF	TGCGCCATCAGTGAGGGGGCAAGCAATCAGCCCCAGCATTTT
TRBV7-9	-	TRBJ2-7	-	CASRGTGGVYEQYF	TGTGCCAGCAGGGGAACAGGGGGGGTGTACGAGCAGTACTTC
TRBV7-3	TRBD1	TRBJ2-3	-	CASSLKGQGASEQYF	TGTGCCAGCAGCTTAAAGGGACAGGGGGCTAGTGAGCAGTATTTT
TRBV5-6	-	TRBJ1-6	-	CASRERGAEFNSPLHF	TGTGCCAGCCGGGAACGCGGGGCAGAGTTTAATTCACCCCTCCACTTT
TRBV7-9	-	TRBJ2-7	-	CASSLGAAGGEQYF	TGTGCCAGCAGCTTGGGCGCCGCCGGGGGAGAGCAGTACTTC
TRBV5-1	-	TRBJ2-7	-	CASSLGQGAYEQCF	TGCGCCAGCAGCCTGGGGCAGGGAGCGTACGAGCAGTGCTTC
TRBV7-8	-	TRBJ2-7	-	CASSLRRDYEQYF	TGTGCCAGCAGCTTGAGGCGTGACTACGAGCAGTACTTC
TRBV20-1	-	TRBJ2-5	many	CSARQGFGETQYF	TGCAGTGCTAGACAGGGTTTTGGGGAGACCCAGTACTTC
TRBV19	TRBD1	TRBJ1-1	many	CASSDSGTGKRTEAFF	TGTGCCAGTAGTGACTCCGGGACAGGGAAGAGGACTGAAGCTTTCTTT
TRBV7-6	TRBD1	TRBJ2-7	-	CASSLDRGLYEQYF	TGTGCCAGCAGCTTAGACAGGGGGCTGTACGAGCAGTACTTC
TRBV7-8	-	TRBJ2-1	few	CASSLAGTPYNEQFF	TGTGCCAGCAGCTTAGCAGGGACCCCCTACAATGAGCAGTTCTTC
TRBV4-2	TRBD2	TRBJ2-5	many	CASSREKTSGGLETQYF	TGTGCCAGCAGCCGCGAAAAGACTAGCGGGGGTCTGGAGACCCAGTACTTC
TRBV5-8	TRBD1	TRBJ2-1	many	CASSLFRGNEQFF	TGTGCCAGCAGCTTGTTCAGGGGGAATGAGCAGTTCTTC
TRBV5-6	TRBD1	TRBJ2-3	many	CASSLDRGQAKDTQYF	TGTGCCAGCAGCCTAGACAGGGGGCAGGCAAAAGATACGCAGTATTTT
TRBV29-1	-	TRBJ1-6	-	CSARDRRTRSLHF	TGCAGTGCCCGTGACAGGCGAACTAGGTCCCTCCACTTT
TRBV5-1	-	TRBJ2-7	few	CASSFHGNGEQYF	TGCGCCAGCAGCTTCCACGGGAACGGCGAGCAGTACTTC
TRBV7-8	-	TRBJ2-2	-	CASSLIGGERTGELFF	TGTGCCAGCAGCTTAATTGGCGGGGAGCGCACCGGGGAGCTGTTTTTT
TRBV6-6	TRBD2	TRBJ2-5	-	CASSYTGLAEKTQYF	TGTGCCAGCAGTTACACGGGACTAGCGGAGAAGACCCAGTACTTC
TRBV3-1	TRBD1	TRBJ2-1	many	CASSRQGQYNEQFF	TGTGCCAGCAGCCGACAGGGTCAGTACAATGAGCAGTTCTTC
TRBV5-1	TRBD2	TRBJ2-7	-	CASSPSSGSAYEQYF	TGCGCCAGCAGCCCCTCTAGCGGGAGCGCCTACGAGCAGTACTTC
TRBV7-8	-	TRBJ2-5	-	CAWSVPGGSWETQYF	TGTGCCTGGAGTGTACCGGGCGGATCCTGGGAGACCCAGTACTTC
TRBV24-1	TRBD1	TRBJ2-1	-	CATSDLGGTSYNEQFF	TGTGCCACCAGTGATTTAGGGGGCACCTCCTACAATGAGCAGTTCTTC
TRBV12-3/TRBV12-4	-	TRBJ1-1	many	CASCLALGPGGNTEAFF	TGTGCCAGCTGTCTGGCGTTGGGGCCCGGCGGGAACACTGAAGCTTTCTTT
TRBV12-3/TRBV12-4	TRBD1	TRBJ2-5	many	CASSGQDRGKETQYF	TGTGCCAGCAGTGGTCAGGACAGGGGTAAAGAGACCCAGTACTTC
TRBV19	-	TRBJ2-2	-	CASSIDPMNTGELFF	TGTGCCAGTAGTATAGATCCAATGAACACCGGGGAGCTGTTTTTT
TRBV2	TRBD1	TRBJ1-6	-	CASSPDRHGSPLHF	TGTGCCAGCAGCCCGGACAGGCACGGTTCACCCCTCCACTTT
TRBV20-1	-	TRBJ2-7	-	CSARWGGNYEQYF	TGCAGTGCTAGATGGGGTGGGAACTACGAGCAGTACTTC
TRBV4-3	-	TRBJ1-6	-	CASSQGGNSPLHF	TGCGCCAGCAGCCAAGGCGGGAATTCACCCCTCCACTTT
TRBV7-4	-	TRBJ2-7	-	CASRSGPEQYF	TGTGCCAGCAGATCGGGGCCCGAGCAGTACTTC
TRBV7-9	-	TRBJ2-3	-	CASSAEGYRPSTDTQYF	TGTGCCAGCAGCGCCGAAGGGTATCGTCCTAGCACAGATACGCAGTATTTT
TRBV15	-	TRBJ1-5	few	CATQWRANQPQHF	TGTGCCACCCAGTGGAGGGCCAATCAGCCCCAGCATTTT
TRBV2	TRBD1	TRBJ1-5	many	CASKATGARLHDQPQHF	TGTGCCAGCAAAGCGACAGGGGCGAGGCTTCATGATCAGCCCCAGCATTTT
TRBV6-4	TRBD1	TRBJ1-6	many	CASSGQGEVPVNESPLHF	TGTGCCAGCAGTGGACAGGGTGAAGTCCCCGTGAATGAATCACCCCTCCACTTT
TRBV25-1	TRBD2	TRBJ2-7	few	CASGHGGIPYEQYF	TGTGCCAGCGGCCACGGGGGGATACCCTACGAGCAGTACTTC
TRBV7-8	-	TRBJ1-6	many	CASSLDSNYNSPLHF	TGTGCCAGCAGCTTAGATAGTAACTATAATTCACCCCTCCACTTT
TRBV24-1	TRBD2	TRBJ2-1	few	CATSDPLRRALAGGQFF	TGTGCCACCAGTGACCCGTTACGAAGGGCCTTAGCGGGGGGGCAGTTCTTC
TRBV5-1	-	TRBJ1-2	-	CASSLDRSQDKDTF	TGCGCCAGCAGCTTGGACAGAAGCCAAGACAAGGACACCTTC
TRBV2	-	TRBJ2-5	-	CASRGRVETQYF	TGTGCCAGCAGGGGCAGGGTGGAGACCCAGTACTTC